This entry lists 13 T cell receptor beta chains sequenced from one sample in a study of T-cell reconstitution after alpha-beta-depleted transplantation in children. Unique molecular identifiers tagged the TCRbeta library. One entry per CDR3 protein, called by TCRdb with MiXCR from the PCR reads. The data contain about 540,000 distinct CDR3 sequences, around 17% of them singletons. The source material was PBMCs from the stem cell graft donor, sampled from the stem cell graft. Source of these receptors: a human donor who donated a stem cell graft to a child with acute lymphoblastic leukemia.

The chain couples TRBV12-3 or TRBV12-4 to TRBJ1-2; 11 nucleotides align to TRBD1. After removal of 2 bases from V and 4 bases from J, the junction contained 6 bases not matched to a gene. The CDR3 loop spans 16 amino acids. DNA of the CDR3: TGTGCCAGCAGTTTATTTTGGGGACAGGGGGTCTATGGCTACACCTTC. Translated, it gives CASSLFWGQGVYGYTF.

The V call is TRBV7-9, the J call TRBJ1-5; D gene uncertain. V was shortened by 1 base and J by 5 bases, with 3 bases between the two germline ends. Germline V CDR1 and CDR2: SEHNR, FQNEAQ (reference sequence). The CDR3 runs 12 residues. Written as DNA, the CDR3 is TGTGCCAGCAGCTTAGGTTATCAGCCCCAGCATTTT. Its protein product is CASSLGYQPQHF.

A few counts support this clonotype. The V gene is TRBV5-1, the J gene TRBJ1-1; D may be TRBD1 (5 bases). The V and J ends lost 4 bases and 0 bases respectively, with 16 bases between them. Germline assignment: CDR1 SGHRS and CDR2 YFSETQ. The CDR3 totals 16 residues. DNA for the CDR3: TGCGCCAGCAGCCGGATCGGGGGGTCCATGAACACTGAAGCTTTCTTT. It translates to CASSRIGGSMNTEAFF.

The table lists this clonotype with a few counts. V gene TRBV7-9 combines with J gene TRBJ2-3; 10 bases align to TRBD2. The V segment lost 8 bases and the J segment 4 bases; nucleotides outside the gene matches: 6. The CDR3 is 14 residues long. Looked up from germline, CDR1 is SEHNR and CDR2 is FQNEAQ (reference sequence). This chain's CDR3 is CASRLAGEADTQYF. CDR3 sequence (DNA): TGTGCCAGCCGGCTAGCGGGAGAGGCAGATACGCAGTATTTT.

The J gene is TRBJ2-7, the V gene TRBV7-3; 8 nucleotides line up with TRBD2. With V trimmed by 0 bases and J by 2 bases, 6 bases remained unmatched. The germline V gene has CDR1 SGHTA and CDR2 FQGTGA. The CDR3 has 16 residues. CDR3 nucleotide sequence: TGTGCCAGCAGCTTAACTAAAAGCGGGAGTGCCTACGAGCAGTACTTC. Protein: CASSLTKSGSAYEQYF.

The gene calls are TRBV20-1 and TRBJ1-5; TRBD1 agrees at 7 bases. The V segment lost 3 bases and the J segment 3 bases; nucleotides outside the gene matches: 5. CDR3 size: 14 residues. Per germline, CDR1 DFQATT and CDR2 SNEGSKA (reference sequence). CDR3 region: CSARPQGSNQPQHF. The CDR3 bases are TGCAGTGCTAGGCCACAGGGGTCCAATCAGCCCCAGCATTTT.

The chain employs TRBV27 and TRBJ1-5; no firm D call. V was clipped by 5 bases and J by 0 bases, with 20 bases between them. The germline V gene encodes CDR1 MNHEY and CDR2 SMNVEV (reference sequence). The CDR3 is 18 residues long. The CDR3 sequence is CASSPKTGRSYSNQPQHF. As DNA, the CDR3 is TGTGCCAGCAGTCCCAAAACGGGCCGTTCCTATAGCAATCAGCCCCAGCATTTT.

The table lists this clonotype with a few counts. The genes are TRBV10-3 and TRBJ1-5, with D unresolved. The CDR3 is made up of 15 amino acids. Trimming took off 0 bases at V and 3 bases at J, with 9 bases between the two ends. From germline, CDR1 is ENHRY and CDR2 SYGVKD. The CDR3 DNA reads TGTGCCATCAGTGAGTCGGGCGGTTACAATCAGCCCCAGCATTTT. Its translation: CAISESGGYNQPQHF.

The V and J genes are TRBV3-1 and TRBJ2-3, with D tentatively TRBD2 (5 bases). V was cut by 2 bases and J by 5 bases, with 14 bases left in between. Per germline, CDR1 LGHDT and CDR2 YNNKEL (reference sequence). The CDR3 is made up of 15 amino acids. CDR3 nucleotide sequence: TGTGCCAGCAGCCAACAACTAGGACCGGGAGATACGCAGTATTTT. Its protein product is CASSQQLGPGDTQYF.

The J gene is TRBJ2-7, the V gene TRBV20-1; the D is unclear. V lost 6 bases, J lost 5 bases, and 8 bases lay in between. There are 10 residues in the CDR3. Germline CDR1 reads DFQATT; CDR2 reads SNEGSKA (reference sequence). As DNA, the CDR3 is TGCAGTGCGGTAGTCCACGAGCAGTACTTC. The encoded protein is CSAVVHEQYF.

The rearrangement joins TRBV6-5 to TRBJ2-7, with TRBD2 identical over 7 bases. The CDR3 contains 16 residues. Trimming removed 0 bases from V and 2 bases from J; junction bases left unmatched: 7. Germline assignment: CDR1 MNHEY and CDR2 SVGAGI. The CDR3 region has the DNA TGTGCCAGCAGTTACTCGACGGGGAGGGGCCCCTACGAGCAGTACTTC. Residues: CASSYSTGRGPYEQYF.

This clonotype was detected a few times. V and J are TRBV9 and TRBJ2-3; tentative D call: TRBD2 (6 bases). This CDR3 region has 14 residues. The germline CDR1 and CDR2 sequences are SGDLS and YYNGEE. The V end lost 5 bases, the J end lost 5 bases, and 15 bases lay between the germline ends. CDR3 amino acids: CASRAGTAGDTQYF. CDR3 in DNA: TGTGCCAGCAGGGCAGGGACTGCGGGAGATACGCAGTATTTT.

This chain links TRBV12-3 or TRBV12-4 with TRBJ1-2, with TRBD1 identical over 9 bases. The V segment lost 6 bases and the J segment 4 bases; nucleotides outside the gene matches: 6. The CDR3 extends over 14 amino acids. DNA for the CDR3: TGTGCCAGCAGCAACCGGGACAGGGCCTATGGCTACACCTTC. It translates to CASSNRDRAYGYTF.